A single sample gave rise to the 29 T cell receptor beta chains below, sequenced in a study of Ad26.COV2.S vaccination and SARS-CoV-2 variants. Sample treatment: roughly 20 received Ad26.COV2.S at low or high dose, single or two shots; several received placebo; per-sample allocation not given. Sampling happened 63 days after the first vaccine or placebo injection. TCRdb's copy holds only in-frame clones and misses some; the assay was immunoSEQ multiplex PCR. Among some 420,000 clones listed, roughly 90% were seen once. The material sequenced was peripheral blood, taken in a trial of Ad26.COV2.S vaccine versus placebo. These receptors all stem from a person aged 18 to 59 who received the Ad26.COV2.S COVID-19 vaccine or a placebo.

This chain connects TRBV28 to TRBJ1-2; D is perhaps TRBD1 (5 bases). The CDR3 extends over 15 amino acids. Germline V CDR1 and CDR2: MDHEN, SYDVKM. Trimming pared 6 bases from V and 4 bases from J, leaving 18 bases between. CDR3 nucleotides: TGTGCCAGCAGCCCCCCCAGGGCCCGGAGCTATGGCTACACCTTC. Amino acids: CASSPPRARSYGYTF.

This clone was counted a single time. The V gene is TRBV13, the J gene TRBJ2-1, with TRBD1 identical over 10 bases. The CDR3 is 15 residues long. The germline V gene has CDR1 PRHDT and CDR2 FYEKMQ (reference sequence). V shed 4 bases, J shed 1 base, and the junction held 1 base outside the gene matches. CDR3 loop: CASSWTGGSYNEQFF. The CDR3 coding sequence is TGTGCCAGCAGCTGGACAGGGGGATCCTACAATGAGCAGTTCTTC. The full variable domain, rest sourced from reference TRBV13 and TRBJ2-1, is AAGVIQSPRHLIKEKRETATLKCYPIPRHDTVYWYQQGPGQDPQFLISFYEKMQSDKGSIPDRFSAQQFSDYHSELNMSSLELGDSALYFCASSWTGGSYNEQFFGPGTRLTVL.

The chain has TRBV5-4 and TRBJ1-2, with 7 bases that match TRBD1. V trimming: 0 bases; J trimming: 0 bases; junction bases outside the gene matches: 5. CDR1 is SGHNT, CDR2 YYREEE, per germline (reference sequence). CDR3 length equals 16 residues. As DNA, the CDR3 is TGTGCCAGCAGCTTGGACAGGGGTGACCCTAACTATGGCTACACCTTC. Amino acid sequence: CASSLDRGDPNYGYTF.

V is TRBV6-2 or TRBV6-3 and J is TRBJ2-6; D might be TRBD2 (5 bases). The V and J ends lost 2 bases and 0 bases respectively, with 5 bases between them. The CDR3 runs to 15 residues. Per germline, CDR1 MNHEY and CDR2 SVGEGT. The CDR3 nucleotides are TGTGCCAGCAGTTACCGGGACTCTGGGGCCAACGTCCTGACTTTC. It codes for CASSYRDSGANVLTF.

V usage is TRBV10-2 and J usage is TRBJ2-7; the D is unclear. The length of the CDR3 is 13 residues. The ends were cut back, 6 bases at V and 4 bases at J, with 13 bases in the middle. CDR1 WSHSY and CDR2 SAAADI come from the germline V gene. The CDR3 bases are TGCGCCAGCAGCTTAACAGCTTCTTACGAGCAGTACTTC. Translated, it gives CASSLTASYEQYF.

The J gene is TRBJ1-1, the V gene TRBV29-1; D not resolved. Germline CDR1 and CDR2: SQVTM and ANQGSEA. Trimming took off 4 bases at V and 2 bases at J, with 11 bases between the two ends. There are 13 residues in the CDR3. CDR3 protein: CSVALMDNTEAFF. The CDR3 coding sequence is TGCAGCGTTGCACTGATGGATAACACTGAAGCTTTCTTT.

This sequence joins TRBV19 and TRBJ2-7; D uncertain. Germline lookup yields CDR1 LNHDA and CDR2 SQIVND (reference sequence). The CDR3 covers 13 residues. The germline V and J ends were trimmed by 8 bases and 5 bases, with 16 bases remaining between them. CDR3 in amino acids: CASARTGFHEQYF. As DNA, the CDR3 is TGTGCCAGTGCTCGAACCGGGTTCCACGAGCAGTACTTC.

Regarding this clone: Other nucleotide sequences in the sample specify the same CDR3. The chain uses TRBV12-3 or TRBV12-4 and TRBJ1-5; D remains ambiguous. This CDR3 has 12 residues. The ends were cut back, 3 bases at V and 4 bases at J, with 4 bases in the middle. In nucleotides, the CDR3 is TGTGCCAGCAGTTTCTCGAATCAGCCCCAGCATTTT. Encoded protein: CASSFSNQPQHF.

The chain links TRBV27 to TRBJ2-1; D may be TRBD1 (8 bases). The CDR3 runs to 17 residues. The germline CDR1 and CDR2 sequences are MNHEY and SMNVEV (reference sequence). V shed 7 bases and J shed 9 bases, with 28 bases lying between them. The CDR3 DNA follows: TGTGCCAGCACTCTTATCGGGGGGCAGGGGGCTGTCAGTGAGCAGTTCTTC. It codes for CASTLIGGQGAVSEQFF.

A remark on this clone: The junction differs from germline at one of its ends, possibly a read error. This chain uses TRBV5-6 with TRBJ1-1, with a possible D match to TRBD1 (5 bases). The CDR3 spans 15 residues. CDR1 is SGHDT and CDR2 is YYEEEE in the germline V gene. The CDR3 DNA reads TGTGCCAGCCGCTTGGTAGGCAGGGCTAACACTGAAGCTTTCTTT. Encoded protein: CASRLVGRANTEAFF.

Concerning this clone itself: Germline and junction disagree at one end, which may indicate a read error. The chain joins TRBV5-3 to TRBJ2-7; D tentatively reads TRBD1 or TRBD2 (5 bases each). TRBV5-3 is designated an ORF whose function remains uncertain. This CDR3 is built from 10 residues. The CDR3 here is CARSNRDRVF. DNA of the CDR3: TGTGCCAGAAGCAACCGGGACCGGGTCTTC.

The chain is built from TRBV5-1 and TRBJ2-3; tentatively, D is TRBD2 (7 bases). This CDR3 comprises 17 residues. Germline assignment: CDR1 SGHRS and CDR2 YFSETQ. The ends were cut back, 1 base at V and 0 bases at J, with 15 bases in the middle. For the CDR3, the DNA is TGCGCCAGCAGCTTGATAGGGGGGGCCTCTAGCACAGATACGCAGTATTTT. Translated: CASSLIGGASSTDTQYF.

The chain uses TRBV7-9 and TRBJ1-2, with D perhaps TRBD1 (6 bases). Germline lookup yields CDR1 SEHNR and CDR2 FQNEAQ (reference sequence). The CDR3 covers 14 residues. V lost 5 bases and J 4 bases, leaving 14 bases between the germline ends. CDR3 amino acids: CASSLGGQTYGYTF. Here the CDR3 DNA reads TGTGCCAGCAGCCTAGGCGGACAGACCTATGGCTACACCTTC.

The gene calls are TRBV9 and TRBJ2-1, with 9 bases lining up with TRBD2. J was trimmed by 9 bases and V by 0 bases; bases with no gene match: 7. Germline V lookup: CDR1 SGDLS, CDR2 YYNGEE. This CDR3 has 15 amino acids. CDR3 loop: CASSVGEIAGVEQFF. CDR3 nucleotides: TGTGCCAGCAGCGTAGGTGAGATAGCGGGGGTTGAGCAGTTCTTC. The full variable domain, its missing parts supplied by reference TRBV9 and TRBJ2-1, is DSGVTQTPKHLITATGQRVTLRCSPRSGDLSVYWYQQSLDQGLQFLIQYYNGEERAKGNILERFSAQQFPDLHSELNLSSLELGDSALYFCASSVGEIAGVEQFFGPGTRLTVL.

The chain recombines TRBV28 with TRBJ1-2, with 11 nucleotides matching TRBD1. Germline lookup yields CDR1 MDHEN and CDR2 SYDVKM. V lost 5 bases and J lost 4; bases outside the gene matches: 15. The CDR3 has 18 amino acids. CDR3 DNA: TGTGCCAGCAGTAATAAAAACGTCCGGGACAGGGGGATCTATGGCTACACCTTC. This encodes CASSNKNVRDRGIYGYTF.

The genes are TRBV29-1 and TRBJ2-1, with 10 bases identical to TRBD1. There are 11 residues in the CDR3. Germline V gene data show CDR1 as SQVTM and CDR2 as ANQGSEA. V lost 7 bases to trimming and J lost 6 bases; unmatched junction nucleotides: 0. This CDR3 is CSGDRGNEQFF. The CDR3 region has the DNA TGCAGCGGGGACAGGGGCAATGAGCAGTTCTTC.

This rearrangement joins TRBV10-3 to TRBJ2-7; TRBD2 agrees at 11 bases. Germline lookup yields CDR1 ENHRY and CDR2 SYGVKD. Trimming removed 3 bases from V and 4 bases from J; junction bases left unmatched: 5. This CDR3 is built from 15 residues. In DNA, the CDR3 is TGTGCCATCAGTGACCAGACTAGCGGGGTTTACGAGCAGTACTTC. Its protein is CAISDQTSGVYEQYF.

V and J are TRBV7-2 and TRBJ2-1, with 10 positions matching TRBD1. V lost 5 bases to trimming and J lost 2 bases; unmatched junction nucleotides: 6. The CDR3 sequence is 16 residues long. CDR1 and CDR2 from the germline V gene are SGHTA and FQGNSA. This CDR3 reads CASSQDRGAPYNEQFF. DNA of the CDR3: TGTGCCAGCAGCCAGGACAGGGGGGCCCCCTACAATGAGCAGTTCTTC.

The V and J genes are TRBV19 and TRBJ2-3; TRBD1 matches 8 bases. Trimming removed 6 bases from V and 0 bases from J; junction bases left unmatched: 5. This CDR3 spans 15 amino acids. Germline lookup yields CDR1 LNHDA and CDR2 SQIVND (reference sequence). This CDR3 is CASRRTGKSTDTQYF. The CDR3 DNA is TGTGCCAGTAGGCGGACAGGGAAAAGCACAGATACGCAGTATTTT.

This chain links TRBV2 with TRBJ1-5; 11 nucleotides match TRBD1. The CDR3 is 15 amino acids. CDR1 SNHLY and CDR2 FYNNEI come from the germline V gene. Trimming cost V 6 bases and J 6 bases; bases outside gene matches: 7. CDR3 amino acids: CASRSGQGAFQPQHF. CDR3 coding DNA: TGTGCCAGCAGGTCCGGACAGGGGGCTTTTCAGCCCCAGCATTTT.

This chain uses TRBV7-8 with TRBJ2-5; possibly TRBD2 for D (5 bases). Per germline, CDR1 SGHVS and CDR2 FQNEAQ. V dropped 5 bases and J dropped 4 bases, with 14 bases sitting between them. This CDR3 region has 14 residues. CDR3 bases: TGTGCCAGCAGCCGAGCGAGGGCAGTAGAGACCCAGTACTTC. Encoded protein: CASSRARAVETQYF.

V and J are TRBV3-1 (or the pseudogene TRBV3-2) and TRBJ2-3; 10 nucleotides line up with TRBD2. The CDR3 sequence is 15 residues long. Germline assignment: CDR1 LGHDT and CDR2 YNNKEL (reference sequence). The V segment lost 3 bases and the J segment 6 bases; nucleotides outside the gene matches: 6. Here the CDR3 DNA reads TGTGCCAGCAGCCAGGAAGCGGGGGGGGTCGATACGCAGTATTTT. Its protein product is CASSQEAGGVDTQYF.

The chain couples TRBV23-1 to TRBJ2-7; 7 bases are a match to TRBD1. TRBV23-1 is reported as an ORF; its role is uncertain. The length of the CDR3 is 14 residues. Germline trimming cut 5 bases from V and 2 bases from J; bases unmatched to any gene: 6. In DNA, the CDR3 is TGCGCCAGCAGTAAACGGGACAGACCCTACGAGCAGTACTTC. Amino acid sequence: CASSKRDRPYEQYF.

The gene calls are TRBV4-2 and TRBJ1-4; D ambiguous. This CDR3 has 20 residues. Germline CDR1 is LGHNA and CDR2 is YNFKEQ. The V gene lost 0 bases and the J gene lost 3 bases, with 23 bases spanning the gap. As DNA, the CDR3 is TGTGCCAGCAGCCAAGACGCATTTCGGGGTTTGGTTGGGGCTAATGAAAAACTGTTTTTT. It is translated as CASSQDAFRGLVGANEKLFF.

The chain uses TRBV10-3 and TRBJ2-1; D is ambiguous. This CDR3 region has 13 residues. CDR1 is ENHRY, CDR2 SYGVKD, per germline. The ends were cut back, 0 bases at V and 7 bases at J, with 7 bases in the middle. DNA for the CDR3: TGTGCCATCAGTGAGTCGGGCTTGAATGAGCAGTTCTTC. Protein sequence: CAISESGLNEQFF.

The chain links TRBV29-1 to TRBJ1-1; 7 positions match TRBD1. CDR3 size: 12 residues. The germline CDR1 and CDR2 sequences are SQVTM and ANQGSEA. Losses at the gene ends were 7 bases for V and 2 bases for J; bases not matched to a gene: 4. The CDR3 sequence is CSGGQLNTEAFF. As DNA, the CDR3 is TGCAGCGGGGGACAGCTAAACACTGAAGCTTTCTTT.

This chain connects TRBV7-3 to TRBJ2-2, with D perhaps TRBD1 (6 bases). Germline values: CDR1 SGHTA, CDR2 FQGTGA. V lost 4 bases and J 1 base, leaving 16 bases between the germline ends. CDR3 length: 17 amino acids. The CDR3 is CASSSTGNPQNTGELFF. The CDR3 region has the DNA TGTGCCAGCAGCTCAACAGGGAACCCACAGAACACCGGGGAGCTGTTTTTT.

This chain connects TRBV7-9 to TRBJ2-1, with D maybe TRBD1 (5 bases). This CDR3 is built from 11 residues. V gave up 4 bases and J gave up 15 bases, with 13 bases separating them. Germline values: CDR1 SEHNR, CDR2 FQNEAQ (reference sequence). The CDR3 protein is CASSSEQVPFF. The CDR3 bases are TGTGCCAGCAGCTCGGAACAGGTTCCGTTCTTC. Full variable domain (remainder filled in from reference TRBV7-9 and TRBJ2-1): DTGVSQNPRHKITKRGQNVTFRCDPISEHNRLYWYRQTLGQGPEFLTYFQNEAQLEKSRLLSDRFSAERPKGSFSTLEIQRTEQGDSAMYLCASSSEQVPFFGPGTRLTVL.

The gene calls are TRBV27 and TRBJ2-7; weak D call: TRBD1 (6 bases). The CDR3 length is 17 residues. CDR1 is MNHEY, CDR2 SMNVEV, per germline (reference sequence). Trimming took 1 base from V and 4 from J, leaving 20 bases between them. The CDR3 is CASSLYPPEDRPYEQYF. In DNA form, the CDR3 reads TGTGCCAGCAGTTTATACCCCCCGGAAGACAGGCCGTACGAGCAGTACTTC.